These T cell receptor beta chains were read from a single sample in a study of cytomegalovirus exposure and HLA in healthy donors. Here immunoSEQ multiplex PCR was the method, and the copy in TCRdb shows in-frame clones only, minus some. The sample lists hundreds of thousands of clones; around 87% were seen once. The sample taken for sequencing was PBMCs. The receptors were sampled from a man aged 18 to 29 in good health and CMV-seronegative. Each CDR3 is given with its conserved first and last residue. Each record gives: V gene, D gene, J gene, CDR3 length, clone size, CDR3 DNA, CDR3 protein. The D gene is left open where the match is weak. Clone sizes are given selectively: once, few, many, or a class where the clone is expanded.

TRBV2	-	TRBJ2-2	15	few	TGTGCCGGCAAACAGGGCTCGGGAAACACCGGGGAGCTGTTTTTT	CAGKQGSGNTGELFF
TRBV30	-	TRBJ2-7	13	few	TGTGCCTGGGCTACCGCGACAGCTTACGAGCAGTACTTC	CAWATATAYEQYF
TRBV7-8	-	TRBJ1-3	14	-	TGTGCCAGCAGCACACAGATCTCTGGAAACACCATATATTTT	CASSTQISGNTIYF
TRBV5-5	-	TRBJ2-1	12	-	TGTGCCAGCAGCTTCGAGAGCTGGGAGCAGTTCTTC	CASSFESWEQFF
TRBV12-5	TRBD1	TRBJ1-5	14	-	TGTGCTAGTGGCCCCGGGACAGGCAATCAGCCCCAGCATTTT	CASGPGTGNQPQHF
TRBV2	TRBD1	TRBJ2-7	13	-	TGTGCCAGCAGAGGAACAGGGGTCCACGAGCAGTACTTC	CASRGTGVHEQYF
TRBV29-1	-	TRBJ2-2	15	-	TGCAGCGTGGGGTCCCCATCCGACAGGCCCGGGGAGCTGTTTTTT	CSVGSPSDRPGELFF
TRBV6-5	-	TRBJ1-2	12	-	TGTGCCAGCAGTCCTCTTAACTATGGCTACACCTTC	CASSPLNYGYTF
TRBV28	TRBD2	TRBJ2-1	18	-	TGTGCCAGCAGTTTACTCACAGGGCTCCTAGCGGGTTACAATGAGCAGTTCTTC	CASSLLTGLLAGYNEQFF
TRBV4-3	-	TRBJ1-6	19	-	TGCGCCAGCAGCCAAACCCCCCCCCGTGTCGGCTCCTATAATTCACCCCTCCACTTT	CASSQTPPRVGSYNSPLHF
TRBV7-3	-	TRBJ2-5	13	once	TGTGCCAGCAGCCAGACTGCGAGTGAGACCCAGTACTTC	CASSQTASETQYF
TRBV5-4	TRBD2	TRBJ2-5	17	-	TGTGCCAGCAGCCCGCGGTTCGTAGCGGGGGGACGGGAGACCCAGTACTTC	CASSPRFVAGGRETQYF
TRBV6-6	-	TRBJ2-3	14	-	TGTGCCAGCAGTTATCTCCGGGGGACAGATACGCAGTATTTT	CASSYLRGTDTQYF
TRBV27	-	TRBJ2-3	16	-	TGTGCCAGCAGTTTGATCAGCGGCCGAAATTGGGATACGCAGTATTTT	CASSLISGRNWDTQYF
TRBV7-2	-	TRBJ1-1	13	-	TGTGCCAGCAGCTTAGTTCAGGGCGCTGAAGCTTTCTTT	CASSLVQGAEAFF
TRBV9	TRBD2	TRBJ2-7	15	-	TGTGCCAGCAGCGTTTTTAGCGGGGACGCATACGAGCAGTACTTC	CASSVFSGDAYEQYF
TRBV7-8	-	TRBJ1-6	22	-	TGTGCCAGCAGCTTAGTTGGGACAATGAACATCGATATTGACTCCTATAATTCACCCCTCCACTTT	CASSLVGTMNIDIDSYNSPLHF
TRBV11-2	-	TRBJ2-5	12	-	TGTGCCAGCAGCTTAGACCTGGAGACCCAGTACTTC	CASSLDLETQYF
TRBV27	TRBD1	TRBJ1-5	17	-	TGTGCCGGTATCCTCGGGACAGGGCGCTATAGCAATCAGCCCCAGCATTTT	CAGILGTGRYSNQPQHF
TRBV7-9	-	TRBJ2-7	14	-	TGTGCCAGCAGCTTAGGAATCGGGGTGGTCGAGCAGTACTTC	CASSLGIGVVEQYF
TRBV19	-	TRBJ1-5	15	-	TGTGCCAGTAGTATTGGGGCAGGATTCAATCAGCCCCAGCATTTT	CASSIGAGFNQPQHF
TRBV21-1	-	TRBJ2-1	16	-	TGTGCCAGCAGCAGACTGCGACTAGCGGGACCCAATGAGCAGTTCTTC	CASSRLRLAGPNEQFF
TRBV27	-	TRBJ1-1	14	once	TGTGCCAGCAGTTTCCAGGCCCTGAACACTGAAGCTTTCTTT	CASSFQALNTEAFF
TRBV5-1	-	TRBJ1-1	13	-	TGCGCCAGCAGCGCCTCCCGAGGAACTGAAGCTTTCTTT	CASSASRGTEAFF
TRBV7-9	-	TRBJ2-3	17	-	TGTGCCAGCAGCTCCATCCGGGGAGGGGGGACCACAGATACGCAGTATTTT	CASSSIRGGGTTDTQYF
TRBV10-3	-	TRBJ1-1	12	-	TGTGCCATCAGTGAGTCGACAGCTGAAGCTTTCTTT	CAISESTAEAFF
TRBV7-6	TRBD1	TRBJ1-6	15	-	TGTGCCAGCAGCTCCGTGGAACAGGGGTATTCCCCCCTCCACTTT	CASSSVEQGYSPLHF
TRBV7-2	-	TRBJ2-2	15	-	TGTGCCAGCAGCTTAGTTCGGGGGAGAGGCGGGGAGCTGTTTTTT	CASSLVRGRGGELFF
TRBV4-2	TRBD2	TRBJ2-3	16	-	TGTGCCAGCAGCCAAGAACTAGCGGGGGGCACAGATACGCAGTATTTT	CASSQELAGGTDTQYF
TRBV5-4	-	TRBJ2-6	17	-	TGTGCCAGCAGCTTGGCCCCAATTTCCTCTGGGGCCAACGTCCTGACTTTC	CASSLAPISSGANVLTF
TRBV4-1	TRBD2	TRBJ2-7	16	-	TGCGCCAGCAGCCAAGCGAGCACTAGCGGGAGTTACGAGCAGTACTTC	CASSQASTSGSYEQYF
TRBV21-1	-	TRBJ1-1	13	few	TGTGCCAGCAGGGAGGGAGAGAACACTGAAGCTTTCTTT	CASREGENTEAFF
TRBV7-8	TRBD1	TRBJ2-7	15	-	TGTGCCAGCAGCTTATCTAACAGGGGGATGTACGAGCAGTACTTC	CASSLSNRGMYEQYF
TRBV27	-	TRBJ1-1	13	-	TGTGCCAGCACCCCGTCAGGGAACACTGAAGCTTTCTTT	CASTPSGNTEAFF
TRBV9	-	TRBJ2-5	13	-	TGTGCCAGCAGCTCTACGACAGGAGAGACCCAGTACTTC	CASSSTTGETQYF
TRBV10-3	TRBD1	TRBJ1-2	14	-	TGTGCCGTAAGAACAGGGGGAGTGAACTATGGCTACACCTTC	CAVRTGGVNYGYTF